The 29 T cell receptor beta chains below all came from one sample that was sequenced in a study of brain metastases from non-small cell lung cancer. The data were produced by immunoSEQ multiplex PCR, yet TCRdb's version contains in-frame clones alone and is incomplete. This sample has approximately 3,500 clones, with roughly nine tenths found just once. Input material: primary lung tumor tissue. These receptors came from a donor aged 40 or older with non-small cell lung cancer.

The V call is TRBV14, the J call TRBJ1-3; D possibly corresponds to TRBD1 (5 bases). The CDR3 runs 15 residues. Between the trimmed V and J ends, which lost 4 bases and 0 bases, there was a span of 10 bases. Looked up from germline, CDR1 is SGHDN and CDR2 is FVKESK. The CDR3 sequence: CASSPTGYSGNTIYF. In nucleotides, the CDR3 is TGTGCCAGCAGCCCCACAGGATACTCTGGAAACACCATATATTTT.

This chain links TRBV29-1 with TRBJ2-5; D is possibly TRBD2 (6 bases). Looked up from germline, CDR1 is SQVTM and CDR2 is ANQGSEA. This CDR3 spans 16 amino acids. Trimming pared 3 bases from V and 3 bases from J, leaving 20 bases between. The CDR3 sequence is CSVDGMRGRGEETQYF. CDR3 bases: TGCAGCGTTGACGGGATGAGAGGGCGGGGTGAAGAGACCCAGTACTTC.

About this clone itself: Other DNA sequences in this specimen translate into the identical CDR3. This chain links TRBV3-1 (or the pseudogene TRBV3-2) with TRBJ1-1, with D hard to call. Trimming left V 6 bases short and J 3 bases short, with 5 bases between. The CDR3 has 11 residues. CDR1 LGHDT and CDR2 YNNKEL come from the germline V gene (reference sequence). The CDR3 nucleotides read TGTGCCAGCAGTCGTGACACTGAAGCTTTCTTT. It codes for CASSRDTEAFF.

The CDR3 DNA is TGCGCCAGCAGCGGGGACAGCTACAATGAGCAGTTCTTC. Residues: CASSGDSYNEQFF. The chain combines TRBV5-1 with TRBJ2-1, with 7 bases lining up with TRBD1. Germline loops: CDR1 SGHRS, CDR2 YFSETQ. This CDR3 is 13 amino acids long. V was clipped by 4 bases and J by 3 bases; unmatched bases: 1.

This chain uses TRBV7-2 with TRBJ1-6; no clear D gene. Germline V gene sequence: CDR1 SGHTA, CDR2 FQGNSA. This CDR3 is built from 14 residues. V gave up 5 bases and J gave up 10 bases, with 15 bases separating them. The CDR3 protein is CASSLPRPESPLHF. CDR3 bases: TGTGCCAGCAGCCTTCCACGACCCGAGTCACCCCTCCACTTT.

This clone was counted once. The chain joins TRBV29-1 to TRBJ1-1; weak D call: TRBD1 (6 bases). The CDR3 covers 14 residues. V was cut by 7 bases and J by 1 base, with 16 bases left in between. Per germline, CDR1 SQVTM and CDR2 ANQGSEA. CDR3 nucleotide sequence: TGCAGCGCTTCGGACAGTTTCTGGAACACTGAAGCTTTCTTT. This sequence encodes CSASDSFWNTEAFF.

The V gene is TRBV7-2, the J gene TRBJ2-7; TRBD2 agrees at 8 bases. Germline trimming cut 4 bases from V and 0 bases from J; bases unmatched to any gene: 2. There are 14 residues in the CDR3. Germline V CDR1 and CDR2: SGHTA, FQGNSA. In nucleotides, the CDR3 is TGTGCCAGCAGCTATAGCGGGGCCTCCTACGAGCAGTACTTC. This translates into CASSYSGASYEQYF.

The CDR3 sequence is CASSLGGEQYF. The CDR3 bases are TGTGCCAGCTCCCTCGGGGGCGAGCAGTACTTC. V and J are TRBV18 and TRBJ2-7; maybe TRBD2 (6 bases). Per germline, CDR1 KGHSH and CDR2 LQKENI. The length of the CDR3 is 11 residues. The V end lost 6 bases, the J end lost 6 bases, and 9 bases lay between the germline ends.

The rearrangement joins TRBV11-3 to TRBJ2-5; 8 nucleotides agree with TRBD2. There are 15 residues in the CDR3. V dropped 5 bases and J dropped 5; count of bases not matched to a gene: 10. CDR1 and CDR2 (germline): SGHNT, YENEEA. This chain's CDR3 is CASSRGGRKQETQYF. The CDR3 DNA reads TGTGCCAGCAGCCGGGGGGGCCGAAAGCAGGAGACCCAGTACTTC. Filled out from reference TRBV11-3 and TRBJ2-5, the complete variable domain reads EAGVVQSPRYKIIEKKQPVAFWCNPISGHNTLYWYLQNLGQGPELLIRYENEEAVDDSQLPKDRFSAERLKGVDSTLKIQPAELGDSAVYLCASSRGGRKQETQYFGPGTRLLVL.

This chain uses TRBV3-1 (or the pseudogene TRBV3-2) with TRBJ1-6; D is ambiguous. Germline assignment: CDR1 LGHDT and CDR2 YNNKEL (reference sequence). The CDR3 sequence is 18 residues long. Trimming took off 4 bases at V and 5 bases at J, with 21 bases between the two ends. The CDR3 protein is CASSPGVPIIHHNSPLHF. The CDR3 DNA reads TGTGCCAGCAGCCCCGGCGTTCCCATCATACATCATAATTCACCCCTCCACTTT.

The chain employs TRBV29-1 and TRBJ1-1, with D unresolved. V dropped 3 bases and J dropped 3 bases, with 14 bases sitting between them. Germline lookup yields CDR1 SQVTM and CDR2 ANQGSEA. This CDR3 spans 14 amino acids. The CDR3 nucleotides are TGCAGCGTTGAGACCCTCCCTGGGGACACTGAAGCTTTCTTT. Translation: CSVETLPGDTEAFF.

J is TRBJ1-5 and V is TRBV5-4, with 8 positions matching TRBD1. V lost 0 bases, J lost 2 bases, and 1 base stayed unmatched. CDR3 length: 15 amino acids. Germline CDR1 is SGHNT and CDR2 is YYREEE (reference sequence). The CDR3 is CASSLAGGGNQPQHF. The CDR3 region has the DNA TGTGCCAGCAGCTTGGCAGGGGGCGGCAATCAGCCCCAGCATTTT.

The CDR3 nucleotides are TGTGCCTGGAGTGTTAAGGTCACAGATACGCAGTATTTT. Residues: CAWSVKVTDTQYF. The J gene is TRBJ2-3, the V gene TRBV30; no definite D call. The CDR3 is 13 residues long. V was trimmed by 0 bases and J by 2 bases, leaving 6 bases between them. Looked up from germline, CDR1 is GTSNPN and CDR2 is SVGIG (reference sequence).

The chain couples TRBV12-3 or TRBV12-4 to TRBJ2-7; D call uncertain. V was trimmed by 6 bases and J by 5 bases, leaving 8 bases between them. This CDR3 has 11 residues. The CDR3 here is CASRSGHEQYF. The CDR3 DNA follows: TGTGCCAGCAGATCAGGACACGAGCAGTACTTC.

This clone was seen only a few times. The genes are TRBV6-5 and TRBJ2-2; D is perhaps TRBD1 or TRBD2 (5 bases each). Trimming removed 7 bases from V and 4 bases from J, with 16 bases in between. This CDR3 spans 15 amino acids. Germline V lookup: CDR1 MNHEY, CDR2 SVGAGI. The CDR3 DNA reads as TGTGCCAGCAAATCGATATGGGGGACCACCGGGGAGCTGTTTTTT. The encoded protein is CASKSIWGTTGELFF.

The J gene is TRBJ2-2, the V gene TRBV12-3 or TRBV12-4; D is unresolved. With 7 bases removed from V and 5 bases from J, the gap between germline ends came to 11 bases. The CDR3 extends over 13 amino acids. CDR3 region: CASTFLGTGELFF. The CDR3 DNA is TGTGCCAGCACCTTTTTAGGGACCGGGGAGCTGTTTTTT.

V is TRBV14 and J is TRBJ2-1, with D tentatively TRBD1 or TRBD2 (5 bases each). This CDR3 region has 14 residues. V shed 8 bases and J shed 4 bases, with 15 bases lying between them. Per germline, CDR1 SGHDN and CDR2 FVKESK. The CDR3 DNA reads TGTGCCAGCGCCCGAGGGGTCCTGTACAATGAGCAGTTCTTC. This codes for CASARGVLYNEQFF.

This chain connects TRBV7-3 to TRBJ1-2; 8 positions agree with TRBD1. The CDR3 totals 17 residues. Germline CDR1 is SGHTA and CDR2 is FQGTGA. After removal of 6 bases from V and 7 bases from J, the junction contained 19 bases not matched to a gene. CDR3 bases: TGTGCCAGCAGTTTTCACCCTGACCGGACAGGGAGTCGTGGCTACACCTTC. Residues: CASSFHPDRTGSRGYTF.

The CDR3 nucleotides are TGTGCCTCCCATACGAGCCGATCACCCCTCCACTTT. Encoded protein: CASHTSRSPLHF. The genes are TRBV2 and TRBJ1-6; D unresolved. Germline V CDR1 and CDR2: SNHLY, FYNNEI. Between the trimmed V and J ends, which lost 11 bases and 10 bases, there was a span of 15 bases. The CDR3 spans 12 residues. The full variable domain, its missing parts supplied by reference TRBV2 and TRBJ1-6, is EPEVTQTPSHQVTQMGQEVILRCVPISNHLYFYWYRQILGQKVEFLVSFYNNEISEKSEIFDDQFSVERPDGSNFTLKIRSTKLEDSAMYFCASHTSRSPLHFGNGTRLTVT.

This chain uses TRBV5-4 with TRBJ2-5; D not certain. CDR3 length: 15 residues. With 0 bases removed from V and 5 bases from J, the gap between germline ends came to 14 bases. CDR1 is SGHNT and CDR2 is YYREEE in the germline V gene (reference sequence). The CDR3 bases are TGTGCCAGCAGCTTGGCGGCAGACAAAGGGGAGACCCAGTACTTC. Its protein product is CASSLAADKGETQYF.

V gene TRBV14 combines with J gene TRBJ1-2; D is undetermined. This CDR3 has 15 amino acids. V gave up 4 bases and J gave up 0 bases, with 12 bases separating them. Germline V CDR1 and CDR2: SGHDN, FVKESK. The chain's CDR3 is CASSPDPAANYGYTF. The CDR3 nucleotides are TGTGCCAGCAGCCCAGATCCCGCAGCTAACTATGGCTACACCTTC.

This clone has a handful of counts. V gene TRBV4-2 combines with J gene TRBJ1-4; no definite D call. The CDR3 consists of 13 residues. Per the germline V gene, CDR1 is LGHNA and CDR2 is YNFKEQ. The V end was cut by 4 bases, the J end by 3 bases, with 6 bases between. CDR3 in amino acids: CASSPRPNEKLFF. CDR3 nucleotides: TGTGCCAGCAGCCCTCGTCCTAATGAAAAACTGTTTTTT.

The DNA for the CDR3 is TGTGCCAGCAGCTTATCAACCACAGAGGGCTACACCTTC. Its translation is CASSLSTTEGYTF. This sequence joins TRBV7-2 and TRBJ1-2; D remains ambiguous. The CDR3 extends over 13 amino acids. V was clipped by 2 bases and J by 8 bases, with 12 bases between them. Germline V gene data show CDR1 as SGHTA and CDR2 as FQGNSA.

The chain employs TRBV7-8 and TRBJ1-2; 7 bases map to TRBD1. The V segment lost 5 bases and the J segment 4 bases; nucleotides outside the gene matches: 1. Germline CDR1 and CDR2: SGHVS and FQNEAQ. The CDR3 consists of 12 residues. As DNA, the CDR3 is TGTGCCAGCAGCCGGGACAGCTATGGCTACACCTTC. Its protein product is CASSRDSYGYTF.

This chain connects TRBV29-1 to TRBJ2-7, with a possible D match to TRBD1 (6 bases). In germline, CDR1 is SQVTM, CDR2 ANQGSEA. V was clipped by 6 bases and J by 3 bases, with 9 bases between them. The CDR3 is 11 amino acids. The CDR3 bases are TGCAGCGTCATGGACAGCTACGAGCAGTACTTC. It specifies CSVMDSYEQYF.

This clone was detected once. V is TRBV2 and J is TRBJ1-1; 7 bases are shared with TRBD1. From germline, CDR1 is SNHLY and CDR2 FYNNEI. The CDR3 totals 17 residues. J gave up 6 bases and V 7 bases, and 20 bases lay outside the gene matches. The CDR3, as DNA: TGTGCCAGCATATCAACGGGCGGGGGACAGAGTGGCTCTGAAGCTTTCTTT. Translation: CASISTGGGQSGSEAFF.

V and J are TRBV6-2 or TRBV6-3 and TRBJ1-1, with D hard to call. The CDR3 sequence is 15 residues long. Germline lookup yields CDR1 MNHEY and CDR2 SVGEGT. Trimming cost V 5 bases and J 4 bases, with 17 bases left between them. CDR3: CASSISRPGGTEAFF. DNA of the CDR3: TGTGCCAGCAGTATATCCCGACCCGGAGGCACTGAAGCTTTCTTT.

This chain links TRBV10-3 with TRBJ1-1, with a weak D call TRBD1 (5 bases). Trimming took off 2 bases at V and 5 bases at J, with 12 bases between the two ends. Germline CDR1 reads ENHRY; CDR2 reads SYGVKD. This CDR3 region has 14 residues. The CDR3 region is CAISETQGETEAFF. CDR3 DNA: TGTGCCATCAGTGAGACGCAGGGAGAGACTGAAGCTTTCTTT.

This rearrangement joins TRBV4-3 to TRBJ2-3; D not certain. V lost 0 bases, J lost 4 bases, and 11 bases lay in between. The germline CDR1 and CDR2 sequences are LGHNA and YSLEER. The CDR3 totals 15 residues. CDR3 nucleotide sequence: TGCGCCAGCAGCCAAGATTTTTTAGAGCCAGATACGCAGTATTTT. This sequence encodes CASSQDFLEPDTQYF.